This entry lists 19 T cell receptor beta chains sequenced from one sample in a study of blood T cell repertoires in COVID-19. The repertoire was sequenced with immunoSEQ multiplex PCR; TCRdb's copy has only in-frame clones and lacks some. There are over 70,000 clones in the sample; less than 90% occur only once, and 15% to 20% lies in the top ten. Material for sequencing was peripheral blood. The receptors were gathered from a human donor in a cohort sampled during active COVID-19.

The rearrangement joins TRBV16 to TRBJ1-2; no firm D call. Germline lookup yields CDR1 KGHSY and CDR2 FQNENV. The ends were cut back, 4 bases at V and 2 bases at J, with 8 bases in the middle. The length of the CDR3 is 13 residues. The CDR3 sequence is CASSLEKNYGYTF. In DNA, the CDR3 is TGTGCCAGCAGCCTAGAGAAGAACTATGGCTACACCTTC.

This rearrangement joins TRBV5-4 to TRBJ2-3, with TRBD2 identical over 12 bases. Trimming removed 4 bases from V and 2 bases from J; junction bases left unmatched: 5. The CDR3 is made up of 16 amino acids. CDR1 and CDR2 (germline): SGHNT, YYREEE (reference sequence). CDR3 nucleotides: TGTGCCAGCAGCGAGGGACTAGCGGGCCTCACAGATACGCAGTATTTT. Its translation is CASSEGLAGLTDTQYF.

The table lists this clone with a count of one. This sequence joins TRBV19 and TRBJ1-5, with 8 bases fitting TRBD1. Germline CDR1 is LNHDA and CDR2 is SQIVND (reference sequence). The CDR3 runs to 16 residues. V lost 5 bases, J lost 2 bases, and 8 bases stayed unmatched. The CDR3 region has the DNA TGTGCCAGTAGTGCTACAGGGGGGATCGGCAATCAGCCCCAGCATTTT. Its translation: CASSATGGIGNQPQHF.

This clone was observed once. The chain combines TRBV2 with TRBJ2-6; D is possibly TRBD2 (6 bases). V lost 4 bases, J lost 0 bases, and 7 bases lay in between. The CDR3 consists of 15 residues. Germline assignment: CDR1 SNHLY and CDR2 FYNNEI. The CDR3 nucleotides read TGTGCCAGCAGTGGGGACTTCTCTGGGGCCAACGTCCTGACTTTC. Its protein product is CASSGDFSGANVLTF.

The V and J genes are TRBV7-3 and TRBJ2-2, with TRBD1 as a possible D gene (5 bases). The CDR3 is made up of 15 amino acids. V shed 5 bases and J shed 4 bases, with 14 bases lying between them. Germline V CDR1 and CDR2: SGHTA, FQGTGA. CDR3 amino acids: CASSPSVRGTGELFF. The CDR3, as DNA: TGTGCCAGCAGCCCCAGTGTTAGGGGCACCGGGGAGCTGTTTTTT.

The DNA of the CDR3 is TGTGCCAGCAGCTTAATCTCTAGCGGGGCCTACAATGAGCAGTTCTTC. It specifies CASSLISSGAYNEQFF. J is TRBJ2-1 and V is TRBV7-2; 9 bases fit TRBD2. This CDR3 has 16 amino acids. Losses at the gene ends were 2 bases for V and 2 bases for J; bases not matched to a gene: 4. Germline assignment: CDR1 SGHTA and CDR2 FQGNSA.

The chain recombines TRBV28 with TRBJ2-3, with D maybe TRBD2 (9 bases). The V end was cut by 6 bases, the J end by 6 bases, with 22 bases between. Germline CDR1 and CDR2: MDHEN and SYDVKM. There are 16 residues in the CDR3. CDR3 protein: CASSAGGGRAYDTQYF. CDR3 coding DNA: TGTGCCAGCAGCGCAGGGGGCGGGAGGGCATATGATACGCAGTATTTT.

The chain recombines TRBV5-1 with TRBJ2-5; 9 positions agree with TRBD1. This CDR3 region has 16 residues. Germline V gene lookup returns CDR1 SGHRS and CDR2 YFSETQ. V shed 4 bases and J 4 bases; nucleotides not matched to a gene: 11. CDR3 region: CASSTYPTGGGETQYF. CDR3 sequence (DNA): TGCGCCAGCAGCACCTACCCGACAGGGGGAGGAGAGACCCAGTACTTC.

The chain recombines TRBV5-4 with TRBJ2-7; 8 positions agree with TRBD2. This CDR3 has 15 amino acids. Germline CDR1 and CDR2: SGHNT and YYREEE (reference sequence). V dropped 3 bases and J dropped 2; count of bases not matched to a gene: 7. The CDR3 here is CASSSRTSRAYEQYF. CDR3 nucleotide sequence: TGTGCCAGCAGCTCAAGGACTAGCAGAGCCTACGAGCAGTACTTC.

The chain uses TRBV16 and TRBJ2-7, with 7 bases fitting TRBD1. CDR1 is KGHSY, CDR2 FQNENV, per germline. The CDR3 has 14 residues. V shed 4 bases, J shed 3 bases, and the junction held 6 bases outside the gene matches. The CDR3 reads CASSPGTDRYEQYF. CDR3 coding DNA: TGTGCCAGCAGCCCAGGGACAGATCGCTACGAGCAGTACTTC.

V is TRBV3-1 (or the pseudogene TRBV3-2) and J is TRBJ2-7; possibly TRBD1 for D (6 bases). The V and J ends lost 7 bases and 3 bases respectively, with 16 bases between them. CDR3 length equals 14 residues. Germline values: CDR1 LGHDT, CDR2 YNNKEL (reference sequence). This CDR3 is CASTSGAGDYEQYF. CDR3 nucleotides: TGTGCCAGCACCTCCGGGGCAGGGGACTACGAGCAGTACTTC.

This sequence joins TRBV9 and TRBJ2-2; tentative D call: TRBD1 (5 bases). V lost 0 bases to trimming and J lost 11 bases, with 17 bases between them. The CDR3 is made up of 15 amino acids. From germline, CDR1 is SGDLS and CDR2 YYNGEE. The CDR3, as DNA: TGTGCCAGCAGCGTAGATCCCAGGGTTAGTCGTGAGCTGTTTTTT. Protein: CASSVDPRVSRELFF.

The chain employs TRBV19 and TRBJ1-5; 7 bases fit TRBD1. Per germline, CDR1 LNHDA and CDR2 SQIVND (reference sequence). The CDR3 consists of 15 residues. V lost 6 bases and J lost 1; bases outside the gene matches: 6. The CDR3 DNA is TGTGCCAGTAGATCCGGGACAGCAAGCAATCAGCCCCAGCATTTT. It specifies CASRSGTASNQPQHF.

The gene calls are TRBV6-5 and TRBJ1-6, with 11 bases aligning to TRBD1. CDR1 is MNHEY, CDR2 SVGAGI, per germline. V shed 5 bases, J shed 9 bases, and the junction held 3 bases outside the gene matches. The CDR3 runs to 14 residues. The CDR3, as DNA: TGTGCCAGCAGTATGGACAGGGGGCCTTCACCCCTCCACTTT. Translating it yields CASSMDRGPSPLHF.

This clone came up once. The chain links TRBV28 to TRBJ1-5, with D perhaps matching TRBD1 (5 bases). Trimming stripped 6 bases from V and 3 bases from J, with 18 bases between. The V gene's germline CDR1 is MDHEN and CDR2 SYDVKM. The length of the CDR3 is 16 residues. The CDR3 sequence is CASSRRDYYTNQPQHF. The CDR3 bases are TGTGCCAGCAGCCGCAGGGACTACTATACCAATCAGCCCCAGCATTTT.

The chain uses TRBV6-5 and TRBJ2-1, with TRBD2 matching over 7 bases. Germline V CDR1 and CDR2: MNHEY, SVGAGI. Losses at the gene ends were 4 bases for V and 2 bases for J; bases not matched to a gene: 5. The CDR3 is 15 amino acids. The CDR3 nucleotides read TGTGCCAGCAGTTCAAGGACTAGTCCCTACAATGAGCAGTTCTTC. It specifies CASSSRTSPYNEQFF.

The rearrangement uses TRBV7-2 and TRBJ1-2, with 9 bases that match TRBD1. The CDR3 spans 14 residues. The junction had 7 bases not matched to a gene; V was cut back by 5 bases and J by 6 bases. CDR1 is SGHTA, CDR2 FQGNSA, per germline. In nucleotides, the CDR3 is TGTGCCAGCAGCCAGCGGACAGGGGAGCATGGCTACACCTTC. Its protein product is CASSQRTGEHGYTF.

This chain links TRBV28 with TRBJ1-6, with D possibly being TRBD1 (5 bases). V lost 5 bases and J 7 bases, leaving 15 bases between the germline ends. CDR1 MDHEN and CDR2 SYDVKM come from the germline V gene. The length of the CDR3 is 15 residues. The CDR3 protein is CASSLYGAFNSPLHF. The CDR3 nucleotides are TGTGCCAGCAGTCTATATGGGGCTTTCAATTCACCCCTCCACTTT.

The V call is TRBV9, the J call TRBJ1-2, with D maybe TRBD1 (6 bases). CDR1 is SGDLS and CDR2 is YYNGEE in the germline V gene. The CDR3 totals 13 residues. V lost 0 bases and J lost 6, with 9 bases in between. The CDR3: CASSVVSGDGYTF. CDR3 in DNA: TGTGCCAGCAGCGTAGTATCAGGGGATGGCTACACCTTC. The variable domain in full, with the rest retrieved from reference TRBV9 and TRBJ1-2, is DSGVTQTPKHLITATGQRVTLRCSPRSGDLSVYWYQQSLDQGLQFLIQYYNGEERAKGNILERFSAQQFPDLHSELNLSSLELGDSALYFCASSVVSGDGYTFGSGTRLTVV.